These 6 T cell receptor beta chains came from one sample sequenced in a study of molecular identifiers for immune sequencing clone quantification. TCRdb reanalysed the PCR reads using MiXCR and keeps one entry per CDR3 protein. The sample contains about 97,000 distinct CDR3 sequences, approximately 24% of which appear only once. Sequenced input: naive CD8+ T cells from blood, with Jurkat cell RNA spiked in. The subset here: FACS-sorted CD8+CD4-CCR7+CD45RA+ naive T cells. The receptor source for this set is a human donor in good health. Some libraries in this study had Jurkat cell RNA spiked in.

This clonotype was recorded many times. The V and J genes are TRBV19 and TRBJ2-2; D is undetermined. The CDR3 covers 13 residues. Germline V lookup: CDR1 LNHDA, CDR2 SQIVND (reference sequence). V lost 5 bases and J 5 bases, leaving 9 bases between the germline ends. The CDR3, as DNA: TGTGCCAGTAGTCCCCCGGTAACCGGGGAGCTGTTTTTT. This codes for CASSPPVTGELFF.

The chain is built from TRBV11-2 and TRBJ2-7; a possible D gene is TRBD2 (6 bases). With 5 bases removed from V and 1 base from J, the gap between germline ends came to 15 bases. CDR1 and CDR2 from the germline V gene are SGHAT and FQNNGV. The CDR3 consists of 15 residues. The DNA for the CDR3 is TGTGCCAGCAGCCCCGGAGGGCTTGGGTCCTACGAGCAGTACTTC. Its translation: CASSPGGLGSYEQYF.

The rearrangement links TRBV27 to TRBJ2-5, with 7 bases matching TRBD2. CDR1 MNHEY and CDR2 SMNVEV come from the germline V gene (reference sequence). Trimming at V came to 5 bases and at J to 9 bases, leaving 9 bases not matched to a gene. This CDR3 is built from 13 residues. CDR3 nucleotide sequence: TGTGCCAGCAGTCCATGGACGCGGGAGCCCCAGTACTTC. It codes for CASSPWTREPQYF.

This clonotype was counted many times. The rearrangement uses TRBV6-2 or TRBV6-3 and TRBJ2-2, with D hard to call. V was shortened by 7 bases and J by 9 bases, with 6 bases between the two germline ends. CDR3 length: 10 residues. CDR1 is MNHEY and CDR2 is SVGEGT in the germline V gene. The CDR3 DNA sequence: TGTGCCAGCATTTTCTGGGAGCTGTTTTTT. Translated: CASIFWELFF.

Worth noting for this clonotype: A single base separates this from a much larger clone, so it may be a read error. Written as DNA, the CDR3 is TGCAGCGCTGAAGGGGGTGGGCAGGGGGCATACGAGCAGTACTTC. Its translation is CSAEGGGQGAYEQYF. V and J are TRBV29-1 and TRBJ2-7; 8 positions agree with TRBD1. The germline gives CDR1 SQVTM, CDR2 ANQGSEA. This CDR3 comprises 15 residues.

Of note for this clonotype: This could be a read error, since a much larger clone is one nucleotide away. This chain links TRBV4-3 with TRBJ2-1; possible D gene TRBD1, 6 bases. CDR3 length equals 16 residues. V was trimmed by 0 bases and J by 6 bases, leaving 15 bases between them. The V gene's germline CDR1 is LGHNA and CDR2 YSLEER. The CDR3 coding sequence is TGCGCCAGCAGCCAAGATCTCCAGGGGTCGGGCAATGAGCAGTTCTTC. The encoded protein is CASSQDLQGSGNEQFF.